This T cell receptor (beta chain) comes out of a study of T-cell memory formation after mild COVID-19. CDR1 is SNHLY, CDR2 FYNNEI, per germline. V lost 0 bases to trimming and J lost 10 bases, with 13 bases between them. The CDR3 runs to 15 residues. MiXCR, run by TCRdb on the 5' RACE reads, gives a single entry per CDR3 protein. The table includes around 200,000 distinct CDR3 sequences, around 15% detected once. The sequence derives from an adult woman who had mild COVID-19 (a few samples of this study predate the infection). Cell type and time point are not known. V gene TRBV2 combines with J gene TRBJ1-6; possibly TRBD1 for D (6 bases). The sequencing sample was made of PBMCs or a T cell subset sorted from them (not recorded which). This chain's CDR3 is CASSEALGGLSPLHF. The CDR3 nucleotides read TGTGCCAGCAGTGAAGCGCTAGGGGGGCTCTCACCCCTCCACTTT.